This passage covers 3 T cell receptor beta chains from one sample sequenced in a study of blood T cell repertoires in COVID-19. Clones were read by immunoSEQ multiplex PCR, and TCRdb kept only the in-frame ones, dropping some. The data contain over 200,000 clones, approximately 90% of them seen just once; the ten biggest clones take up around a tenth. Sequenced input: PBMCs or T cells enriched from blood (not recorded which). These receptors were obtained from a young man with acute COVID-19.

The V and J genes are TRBV7-9 and TRBJ1-1; 7 nucleotides line up with TRBD1. Germline CDR1 SEHNR, CDR2 FQNEAQ (reference sequence). The CDR3 has 14 amino acids. Trimming at V came to 5 bases and at J to 3 bases, leaving 6 bases not matched to a gene. CDR3 sequence: CASSEGTADTEAFF. The DNA of the CDR3 is TGTGCCAGCAGCGAAGGGACAGCCGACACTGAAGCTTTCTTT.

In this sample, this clone turned up once. The chain joins TRBV27 to TRBJ2-7; D not certain. V lost 7 bases, J lost 9 bases, and 19 bases lay in between. There are 13 residues in the CDR3. Germline CDR1 reads MNHEY; CDR2 reads SMNVEV (reference sequence). In nucleotides, the CDR3 is TGTGCCAGCACCGATACCCCCCTGGGCTGGCAGTACTTC. It codes for CASTDTPLGWQYF.

This sequence joins TRBV4-1 and TRBJ1-2; tentative D call: TRBD1 (6 bases). The germline gives CDR1 MGHRA, CDR2 YSYEKL. V was pared by 3 bases and J by 7 bases, with 12 bases between. This CDR3 spans 13 amino acids. The CDR3 DNA reads TGCGCCAGCAGCCAGGGGGGGGCTAGTGGCTACACCTTC. Translation: CASSQGGASGYTF.